The rows below give T cell receptor beta chains drawn from one sample of a study of T-cell reconstitution after alpha-beta-depleted transplantation in children. TCRdb re-derived calls from the PCR reads in MiXCR, one entry per CDR3 protein. Of around 380,000 distinct CDR3 sequences detected, around 9.9% appear once; the ten largest clones hold roughly 5.5%. Sequenced material: PBMCs from the stem cell graft donor, taken from the stem cell graft. The receptors derive from a human donor who donated a stem cell graft to a child with acute myeloid leukemia. Both conserved end residues are part of each CDR3. A D gene is named only where the DNA matches it firmly. The size of a clone is reported for some rows only, either as once, few or many, or as a class for expanded clones.

J gene | V gene | CDR3 length | clone size | D gene | CDR3 DNA | CDR3 protein
TRBJ2-1 | TRBV10-1 | 12 | few | - | TGCGCCAGCAGTGAGTGGCGCGGTGAGCAGTTCTTC | CASSEWRGEQFF
TRBJ1-4 | TRBV7-6 | 15 | - | - | TGTGCCAGCAGCGCCAACAGGGCAACTAATGAAAAACTGTTTTTT | CASSANRATNEKLFF
TRBJ2-2 | TRBV25-1 | 13 | many | - | TGTGCCAGCAGTGGATCGAACACCGGGGAGCTGTTTTTT | CASSGSNTGELFF
TRBJ2-5 | TRBV20-1 | 15 | few | - | TGCAGTGCTAGTACTTTGGCGGGACGGGAAGAGACCCAGTACTTC | CSASTLAGREETQYF
TRBJ2-4 | TRBV29-1 | 14 | few | TRBD2 | TGCAGCGTTGGGGGGAGGGTAGCCAAAAACATTCAGTACTTC | CSVGGRVAKNIQYF
TRBJ2-5 | TRBV10-3 | 14 | - | - | TGTGCCATCAGTTCACTAGACGAGCAAGAGACCCAGTACTTC | CAISSLDEQETQYF
TRBJ1-5 | TRBV12-2 | 16 | - | - | TGTGCAAGTCGCCCCAAATCGGGGCAGGGCAATCAGCCCCAGCATTTT | CASRPKSGQGNQPQHF
TRBJ2-2 | TRBV9 | 14 | few | - | TGTGCCAGCAGTCCCCTGGTTTTGACCGGGGAGCTGTTTTTT | CASSPLVLTGELFF
TRBJ1-1 | TRBV12-3/TRBV12-4 | 14 | - | TRBD1 | TGTGCCAGCAGAAGAGGACAGGGAGGCACTGAAGCTTTCTTT | CASRRGQGGTEAFF
TRBJ1-2 | TRBV7-2 | 15 | many | TRBD1 | TGTGCCAGCAGTCCGCCCCCGTGGACAGGGCAGGGCTACACCTTC | CASSPPPWTGQGYTF
TRBJ2-1 | TRBV5-4 | 14 | few | TRBD2 | TGTGCCAGCAGCTTGGAGCTAGCGGGAGATGAGCAGTTCTTC | CASSLELAGDEQFF
TRBJ1-5 | TRBV7-2 | 11 | few | - | TGTGCCAGCAGCCGGGGGGGGCCCCAGCATTTT | CASSRGGPQHF
TRBJ2-1 | TRBV7-6 | 18 | few | TRBD2 | TGTGCCAGCAGCTTACTAGCGGGAGGCATAAGCTCCTACAATGAGCAGTTCTTC | CASSLLAGGISSYNEQFF
TRBJ2-6 | TRBV9 | 20 | - | - | TGTGCCAGCAGCGTAGCCCGACTCCCACTGATGACTTCTGGGGCCAACGTCCTGACTTTC | CASSVARLPLMTSGANVLTF
TRBJ2-7 | TRBV7-2 | 14 | - | - | TGTGCCAGCAGCTTATCGGGAGTGGACTACGAGCAGTACTTC | CASSLSGVDYEQYF
TRBJ2-1 | TRBV20-1 | 14 | - | TRBD1 | TGCAGTGCCCACGGACAGGGTCGGAGGGATGAGCAGTTCTTC | CSAHGQGRRDEQFF
TRBJ1-1 | TRBV29-1 | 14 | - | TRBD1 | TGCAGCGCGAGACCCGGGACAGAAAACACTGAAGCTTTCTTT | CSARPGTENTEAFF
TRBJ1-5 | TRBV25-1 | 15 | - | - | TGTGCCAGCAGTGAATACGAGGGCGGAGACCAGCCCCAGCATTTT | CASSEYEGGDQPQHF
TRBJ2-5 | TRBV9 | 14 | many | - | TGTGCCAGCAGCTCGGGGGCCTTTCAAGAGACCCAGTACTTC | CASSSGAFQETQYF
TRBJ2-1 | TRBV27 | 13 | - | - | TGTGCCAGCAGGAGGCCCTACTACAATGAGCAGTTCTTC | CASRRPYYNEQFF
TRBJ2-3 | TRBV5-5 | 16 | few | TRBD2 | TGTGCCAGCAGCTTGGGGGCTAGCGGGGCCACAGATACGCAGTATTTT | CASSLGASGATDTQYF